One sample yielded the 25 T cell receptor beta chains listed below, sequenced in a study of cytomegalovirus exposure and HLA in healthy donors. Both 60 Vbeta primers and 13 Jbeta primers went into the PCR. Assay used: immunoSEQ multiplex PCR; TCRdb lists only in-frame clones, some missing. The sample contains around 210,000 clones, around 73% of which appear only once. The sequencing input was PBMCs. The receptors stem from a woman in her twenties or thirties in good health and CMV-seronegative.

This chain joins TRBV5-6 and TRBJ1-2; 8 bases agree with TRBD1. The V and J ends lost 4 bases and 4 bases, in that order; junction bases with no gene match: 9. This CDR3 contains 15 residues. CDR1 is SGHDT, CDR2 YYEEEE, per germline. The CDR3 region is CASSTGTGGGYGYTF. CDR3 nucleotides: TGTGCCAGCAGCACCGGGACAGGAGGGGGCTATGGCTACACCTTC.

The chain carries TRBV12-5 and TRBJ2-7; TRBD1 is a possible D gene (5 bases). This CDR3 is 15 amino acids long. Between the trimmed V and J ends, which lost 3 bases and 2 bases, there was a span of 14 bases. Germline values: CDR1 LGHNT, CDR2 FRNRAP. CDR3 region: CASGLRRDKTYEQYF. CDR3 DNA: TGTGCTAGTGGTTTACGCAGGGATAAGACCTACGAGCAGTACTTC.

CDR3 DNA: TGCGCCAGCAGCTTGGGAGGGGGGGGCGCGGACACTGAAGCTTTCTTT. It encodes CASSLGGGGADTEAFF. The V call is TRBV5-1, the J call TRBJ1-1, with D perhaps matching TRBD1 (6 bases). The CDR3 extends over 16 amino acids. Trimming removed 0 bases from V and 3 bases from J, with 15 bases in between. CDR1 and CDR2 from the germline V gene are SGHRS and YFSETQ.

This clone is judged medium-sized. The V gene is TRBV6-4, the J gene TRBJ2-3; 9 nucleotides align to TRBD2. The CDR3 totals 14 residues. Looked up from germline, CDR1 is MRHNA and CDR2 is SNTAGT. V lost 6 bases, J lost 2 bases, and 3 bases stayed unmatched. For the CDR3, the DNA is TGTGCCAGCAGCGAGGGACTAGCCACAGATACGCAGTATTTT. Residues: CASSEGLATDTQYF.

The count of this clone is one. The J gene is TRBJ1-1, the V gene TRBV18; D possibly corresponds to TRBD1 (6 bases). Germline V gives CDR1 KGHSH, CDR2 LQKENI. CDR3 length: 15 residues. V dropped 3 bases and J dropped 1 base, with 12 bases sitting between them. The CDR3 DNA sequence: TGTGCCAGCTCACCTGGGGGACACCGGAACACTGAAGCTTTCTTT. Its translation: CASSPGGHRNTEAFF.

CDR3 protein: CASSLEPGQFSGNTIYF. The CDR3 nucleotides read TGTGCCAGCAGCTTGGAGCCGGGACAATTCTCTGGAAACACCATATATTTT. The chain has TRBV4-2 and TRBJ1-3; D might be TRBD1 (6 bases). Germline lookup yields CDR1 LGHNA and CDR2 YNFKEQ. Trimming stripped 5 bases from V and 0 bases from J, with 17 bases between. This CDR3 comprises 17 residues.

The genes are TRBV27 and TRBJ2-5; 9 bases are shared with TRBD2. This CDR3 has 14 amino acids. Germline loops: CDR1 MNHEY, CDR2 SMNVEV (reference sequence). The V and J ends lost 5 bases and 5 bases, in that order; junction bases with no gene match: 6. This CDR3 reads CASSPQTSGETQYF. The CDR3 DNA is TGTGCCAGCAGTCCCCAGACTAGCGGTGAGACCCAGTACTTC.

The gene calls are TRBV6-4 and TRBJ2-2; the match to TRBD2 covers 9 bases. In germline, CDR1 is MRHNA, CDR2 SNTAGT. Germline trimming cut 7 bases from V and 4 bases from J; bases unmatched to any gene: 1. CDR3 length: 13 amino acids. CDR3 sequence reads: CASNSGSTGELFF. CDR3 sequence (DNA): TGTGCCAGCAATAGCGGGAGCACCGGGGAGCTGTTTTTT.

The CDR3 DNA sequence: TGCGCCAGCAGCTTGGGCCCCGTAAGCAACACTGAAGCTTTCTTT. It specifies CASSLGPVSNTEAFF. The chain joins TRBV5-1 to TRBJ1-1; D gene ambiguous. CDR3 length equals 15 residues. V was shortened by 0 bases and J by 2 bases, with 11 bases between the two germline ends. The germline CDR1 and CDR2 sequences are SGHRS and YFSETQ.

The chain couples TRBV6-4 to TRBJ2-5, with a tentative D call TRBD1 (5 bases). V was cut by 0 bases and J by 5 bases, with 10 bases left in between. This CDR3 is 14 amino acids long. Germline values: CDR1 MRHNA, CDR2 SNTAGT. As DNA, the CDR3 is TGTGCCAGCAGTGACTCGGCAGGGTCGGAGACCCAGTACTTC. Its translation is CASSDSAGSETQYF.

The V and J genes are TRBV6-1 and TRBJ1-4; 9 bases align to TRBD1. After removal of 5 bases from V and 7 bases from J, the junction contained 8 bases not matched to a gene. Germline V gene sequence: CDR1 MNHNS, CDR2 SASEGT. The CDR3 runs 15 residues. The CDR3 DNA follows: TGTGCCAGCAGTTCCCCGGGACAGGGTCGTGAAAAACTGTTTTTT. It yields the protein CASSSPGQGREKLFF.

The genes are TRBV28 and TRBJ1-1; 7 bases line up with TRBD1. This CDR3 has 12 amino acids. Per germline, CDR1 MDHEN and CDR2 SYDVKM. V dropped 5 bases and J dropped 5; count of bases not matched to a gene: 2. CDR3 amino acids: CASSQGQTEAFF. The CDR3 DNA reads TGTGCCAGCAGTCAGGGACAGACTGAAGCTTTCTTT.

In the case of this clone: One end of the junction is discordant with germline, which a read error may explain. This chain connects TRBV28 to TRBJ2-7, with 8 bases that match TRBD2. CDR3 length: 12 amino acids. Germline loops: CDR1 MDHEN, CDR2 SYDVKM. In nucleotides, the CDR3 is TGTGCCAGCAGTCTCTGGAGCGGGAGTCACAATTTC. It codes for CASSLWSGSHNF.

This chain uses TRBV27 with TRBJ2-5; 8 nucleotides agree with TRBD2. The CDR3 covers 16 residues. Germline V gene data show CDR1 as MNHEY and CDR2 as SMNVEV (reference sequence). V shed 5 bases, J shed 11 bases, and the junction held 19 bases outside the gene matches. The CDR3 DNA reads as TGTGCCAGCAGTATCCTAGGGCCAGCGGGAGTACGAGAGCAGTACTTC. This translates into CASSILGPAGVREQYF.

The V and J genes are TRBV5-4 and TRBJ2-7; 8 nucleotides match TRBD1. CDR3 size: 15 residues. Trimming at V came to 0 bases and at J to 2 bases, leaving 4 bases not matched to a gene. Germline V CDR1 and CDR2: SGHNT, YYREEE (reference sequence). CDR3 residues: CASSLGQGITYEQYF. The CDR3 coding sequence is TGTGCCAGCAGCTTGGGACAGGGGATCACCTACGAGCAGTACTTC.

The V and J genes are TRBV19 and TRBJ1-1, with D possibly matching TRBD1 (6 bases). V lost 6 bases, J lost 0 bases, and 11 bases lay in between. There are 14 residues in the CDR3. The germline gives CDR1 LNHDA, CDR2 SQIVND (reference sequence). DNA for the CDR3: TGTGCCAGTAGACGCGACAGGCTGAACACTGAAGCTTTCTTT. Encoded protein: CASRRDRLNTEAFF.

The rearrangement uses TRBV6-1 and TRBJ1-2; maybe TRBD1 (5 bases). CDR1 and CDR2 (germline): MNHNS, SASEGT. Trimming took 1 base from V and 4 from J, leaving 10 bases between them. The CDR3 covers 14 residues. The DNA of the CDR3 is TGTGCCAGCAGTGAAGAAAACAGGTTCTATGGCTACACCTTC. Protein sequence: CASSEENRFYGYTF.

This clone was observed a handful of times. This chain connects TRBV4-1 to TRBJ1-4, with TRBD1 matching over 9 bases. This CDR3 spans 16 amino acids. CDR1 is MGHRA, CDR2 YSYEKL, per germline. V gave up 0 bases and J gave up 7 bases; unmatched junction bases: 6. CDR3 in amino acids: CASSQDWGQGGEKLFF. In nucleotides, the CDR3 is TGCGCCAGCAGCCAAGATTGGGGACAGGGTGGTGAAAAACTGTTTTTT.

The CDR3 DNA follows: TGTGCCAGCAGTCTCTTTTCGGATACGCAGTATTTT. Amino acid sequence: CASSLFSDTQYF. The rearrangement links TRBV9 to TRBJ2-3; no clear D gene. Germline assignment: CDR1 SGDLS and CDR2 YYNGEE. V lost 5 bases and J lost 6, with 10 bases in between. The CDR3 is 12 residues long.

This rearrangement joins TRBV5-6 to TRBJ1-1; 11 nucleotides match TRBD1. The CDR3 consists of 14 residues. Unmatched junction bases numbered 7, after V lost 4 bases and J lost 8 bases. Germline V gene lookup returns CDR1 SGHDT and CDR2 YYEEEE. The CDR3 spells CASSQPRTGGEAFF. In DNA form, the CDR3 reads TGTGCCAGCAGCCAGCCCAGGACAGGGGGCGAAGCTTTCTTT.

The chain uses TRBV7-9 and TRBJ1-1, with D perhaps matching TRBD1 (5 bases). This CDR3 is 14 amino acids long. V was clipped by 2 bases and J by 13 bases, with 20 bases between them. The V gene's germline CDR1 is SEHNR and CDR2 FQNEAQ (reference sequence). The CDR3 sequence: CASSLIGPGLGGFF. The CDR3 region has the DNA TGTGCCAGCAGCTTAATTGGGCCAGGGCTGGGTGGTTTCTTT.

The chain couples TRBV7-2 to TRBJ2-1; TRBD2 might be the D (5 bases). Germline V gene sequence: CDR1 SGHTA, CDR2 FQGNSA. CDR3 size: 15 residues. V lost 5 bases to trimming and J lost 5 bases, with 16 bases between them. The CDR3 DNA reads as TGTGCCAGCAGCCCGGGGTGGGGAAAAAACAATGAGCAGTTCTTC. Residues: CASSPGWGKNNEQFF.

This clone was seen only a few times. The chain employs TRBV5-4 and TRBJ2-1; unclear D gene. CDR1 and CDR2 from the germline V gene are SGHNT and YYREEE (reference sequence). The CDR3 extends over 16 amino acids. Trimming took off 2 bases at V and 0 bases at J, with 12 bases between the two ends. The DNA of the CDR3 is TGTGCCAGCAGCTTTTTATCGTCCAGCTCCTACAATGAGCAGTTCTTC. It yields the protein CASSFLSSSSYNEQFF.

V and J are TRBV19 and TRBJ1-3; D unresolved. Deletions cut 7 bases from V and 0 bases from J, with 16 bases between. Germline V gene data show CDR1 as LNHDA and CDR2 as SQIVND (reference sequence). The CDR3 runs 16 residues. DNA for the CDR3: TGTGCCAGTAAGATCAGTAGCACACCCTCTGGAAACACCATATATTTT. Translating it yields CASKISSTPSGNTIYF.

V gene TRBV19 combines with J gene TRBJ1-3; tentative D call: TRBD1 (6 bases). Germline CDR1 reads LNHDA; CDR2 reads SQIVND (reference sequence). Trimming took off 6 bases at V and 1 base at J, with 10 bases between the two ends. The CDR3 is 14 amino acids. This chain's CDR3 is CASRSTGSGNTIYF. CDR3 coding DNA: TGTGCCAGTAGATCAACAGGGTCTGGAAACACCATATATTTT. The full variable domain, rest sourced from reference TRBV19 and TRBJ1-3, is DGGITQSPKYLFRKEGQNVTLSCEQNLNHDAMYWYRQDPGQGLRLIYYSQIVNDFQKGDIAEGYSVSREKKESFPLTVTSAQKNPTAFYLCASRSTGSGNTIYFGEGSWLTVV.